This paragraph reports one T cell receptor beta chain. This clonotype was detected only a few times. The clone's antigen remains unknown. Nothing much larger sits one base from this clone, and base qualities are not available. Via the germline V gene, CDR1 is SGDLS and CDR2 YYNGEE. From the cysteine up to the phenylalanine, the CDR3 has a length of 13 residues. Only the CDR3 region is kept as DNA, spanning 39 bases read in frame from base 1. V is pared back by 8 bases and J by 5 bases, with 16 bases lying between the germline termini. The sample is drawn from a study of post-analysis software for immune sequencing data (dated by TCRdb to between 2014 and 2017). With regard to the full study: Recorded disease courses included relapsing-remitting, secondary progressive and progressive-relapsing multiple sclerosis, with some patients lacking subtype annotation. The patient repertoires were compared against around eleven previously published healthy control repertoires obtained from donors aged about 6 to 27 years. A subset of samples was prepared in parallel using single-end sample barcoding, then pooled and co-amplified after Illumina adapter ligation.

To demonstrate the VDJtools post-analysis software, the study profiled TCR beta repertoires from the peripheral blood of 13 young patients with multiple sclerosis. The patients with multiple sclerosis were children and adolescents between about 6 and 17 years of age. The method was PCR. These reads were obtained on an Illumina HiSeq 2500. To reduce PCR and sequencing biases, unique molecular identifiers were incorporated into the TCR beta cDNA libraries. Per 1 to 10 million input T cells, approximately 500,000 cDNA molecules were obtained, such that each molecule approximated one T cell. The patient libraries were prepared and sequenced with the same protocol used for the earlier healthy control dataset. Samples belonging to the same batch were prepared together, multiplexed and sequenced on a shared HiSeq lane. In the paper's pipeline: Raw barcoded reads were processed with MIGEC, and single-read molecular identifier groups were discarded before consensus assembly and CDR3 extraction. VDJtools was used for post-analysis of the clonotype tables, with diversity normalized by down-sampling every dataset to the smallest sample size. Repertoire overlap clustering matched CDR3 amino acid but not nucleotide sequences to correct batch-related cross-sample contamination. TCRdb passed the public sequencing reads through fastp at Q25 and MiXCR, retaining productive beta sequences. Identical CDR3 proteins give one entry, which carries the most common genes and DNA. TCRdb's processing, not the authors', yielded these V and J calls. In this sample the table shows hundreds of thousands of distinct CDR3 sequences, roughly 40% of which occur a single time. Around 1.7% of the sample is in the top ten clones.

What the study reported, not specific to this receptor: The multiple sclerosis patient group was slightly younger than the control group. Multiple sclerosis patients had significantly lower normalized Chao1 diversity than controls, a result that suggests substantial peripheral T-cell clonal expansion. Direct clustering with F measure revealed strong co-clustering of samples prepared in the same batch, which led to a batch-effect correction. Patients showed significantly higher frequencies than controls for five TRBV segments, among them TRBV5-6, TRBV5-1 and TRBV20-1.

The specimen was blood. This sequence uses TRBV9 and TRBJ2-5; the D gene is perhaps TRBD1, from 5 matching bases. The origin of this receptor is a girl aged 5-17 years with multiple sclerosis. In nucleotides, the sequence is TGTGCCAGTAAAGGACCAGGGATCGAGACCCAGTACTTC. This sequence encodes CASKGPGIETQYF.